This TCR beta chain is from a study of blood T cell repertoires in COVID-19. V lost 7 bases, J lost 4 bases, and 19 bases lay in between. The CDR3 runs 15 residues. The germline gives CDR1 MNHNY, CDR2 SVGAGI (reference sequence). Produced via immunoSEQ multiplex PCR; TCRdb's table is partial and in-frame only. The data show about 140,000 clones, around 84% seen once. This chain uses TRBV6-6 with TRBJ1-2; D perhaps matches TRBD1 (5 bases). The sequence was obtained from a human donor in a cohort sampled during active COVID-19. Material: peripheral blood. The CDR3 coding sequence is TGTGCCAGCACCCTACTGACAGACCCCGCCTATGGCTACACCTTC. Its translation is CASTLLTDPAYGYTF.